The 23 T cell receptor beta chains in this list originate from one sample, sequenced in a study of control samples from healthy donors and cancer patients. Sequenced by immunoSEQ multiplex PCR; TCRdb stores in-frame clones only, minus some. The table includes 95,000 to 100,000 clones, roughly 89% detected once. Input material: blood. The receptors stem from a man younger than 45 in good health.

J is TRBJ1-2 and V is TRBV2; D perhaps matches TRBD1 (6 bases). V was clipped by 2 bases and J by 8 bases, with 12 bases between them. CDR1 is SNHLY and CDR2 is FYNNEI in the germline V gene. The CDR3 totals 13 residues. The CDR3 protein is CASSEREGEGYTF. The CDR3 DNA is TGTGCCAGCAGTGAAAGGGAGGGGGAAGGCTACACCTTC.

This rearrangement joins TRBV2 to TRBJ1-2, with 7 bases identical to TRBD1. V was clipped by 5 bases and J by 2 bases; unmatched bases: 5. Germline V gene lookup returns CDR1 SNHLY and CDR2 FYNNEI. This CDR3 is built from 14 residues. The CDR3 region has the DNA TGTGCCAGCAGTCAGTACAGGGGAAACTATGGCTACACCTTC. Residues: CASSQYRGNYGYTF.

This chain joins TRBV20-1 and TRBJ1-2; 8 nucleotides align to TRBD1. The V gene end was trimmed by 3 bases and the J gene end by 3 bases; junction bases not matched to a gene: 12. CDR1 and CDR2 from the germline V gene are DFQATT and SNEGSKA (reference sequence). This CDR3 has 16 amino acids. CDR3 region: CSASNQGASFDYGYTF. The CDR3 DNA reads TGCAGTGCTAGTAACCAGGGGGCCAGTTTTGACTATGGCTACACCTTC.

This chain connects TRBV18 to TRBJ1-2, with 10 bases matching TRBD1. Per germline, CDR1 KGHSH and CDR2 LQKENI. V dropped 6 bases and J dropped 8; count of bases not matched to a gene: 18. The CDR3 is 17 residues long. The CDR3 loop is CASSPPGQGPAISGYTF. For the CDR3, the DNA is TGTGCCAGCTCGCCTCCGGGACAGGGGCCCGCTATCAGCGGCTACACCTTC.

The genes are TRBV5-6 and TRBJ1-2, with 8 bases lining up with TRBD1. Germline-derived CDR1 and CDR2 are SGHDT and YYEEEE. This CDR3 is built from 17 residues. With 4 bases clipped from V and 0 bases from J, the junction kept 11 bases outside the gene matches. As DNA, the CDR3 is TGTGCCAGCAGCCTAAGACAGGGGAGAGGCGCTAACTATGGCTACACCTTC. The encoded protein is CASSLRQGRGANYGYTF.

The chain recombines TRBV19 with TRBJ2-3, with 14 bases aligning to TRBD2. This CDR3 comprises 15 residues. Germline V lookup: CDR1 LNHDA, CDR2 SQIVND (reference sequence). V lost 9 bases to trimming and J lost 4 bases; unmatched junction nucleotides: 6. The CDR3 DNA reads TGTGCCAGCTCGGAGACTAGCGGGGGGGCAGATACGCAGTATTTT. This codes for CASSETSGGADTQYF.

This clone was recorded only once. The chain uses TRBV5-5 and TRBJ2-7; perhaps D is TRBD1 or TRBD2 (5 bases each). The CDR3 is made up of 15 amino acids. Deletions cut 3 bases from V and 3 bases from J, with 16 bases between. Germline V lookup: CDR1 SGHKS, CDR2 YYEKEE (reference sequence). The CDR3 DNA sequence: TGTGCCAGCAGCTCGGAAGCATGGGACGGCTACGAGCAGTACTTC. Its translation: CASSSEAWDGYEQYF.

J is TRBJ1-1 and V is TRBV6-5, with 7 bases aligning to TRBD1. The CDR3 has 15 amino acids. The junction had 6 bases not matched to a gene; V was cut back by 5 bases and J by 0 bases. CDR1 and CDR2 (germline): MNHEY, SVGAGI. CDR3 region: CASSTLQGMNTEAFF. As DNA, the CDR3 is TGTGCCAGCAGTACGCTACAGGGGATGAACACTGAAGCTTTCTTT.

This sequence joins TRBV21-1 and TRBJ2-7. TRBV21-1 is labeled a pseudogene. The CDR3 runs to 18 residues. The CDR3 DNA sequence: TGTGCCAGCAGCAAATGCGACTGGGGGGCCAGTAACGTCTACGAGCAGTACGTC. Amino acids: CASSKCDWGASNVYEQYV.

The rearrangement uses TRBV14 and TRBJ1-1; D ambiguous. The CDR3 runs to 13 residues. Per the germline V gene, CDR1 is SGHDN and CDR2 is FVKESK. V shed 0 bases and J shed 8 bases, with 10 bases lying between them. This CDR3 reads CASSQDFRNEAFF. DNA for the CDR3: TGTGCCAGCAGCCAAGATTTCAGAAACGAAGCTTTCTTT. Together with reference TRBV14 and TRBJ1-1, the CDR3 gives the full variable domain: EAGVTQFPSHSVIEKGQTVTLRCDPISGHDNLYWYRRVMGKEIKFLLHFVKESKQDESGMPNNRFLAERTGGTYSTLKVQPAELEDSGVYFCASSQDFRNEAFFGQGTRLTVV.

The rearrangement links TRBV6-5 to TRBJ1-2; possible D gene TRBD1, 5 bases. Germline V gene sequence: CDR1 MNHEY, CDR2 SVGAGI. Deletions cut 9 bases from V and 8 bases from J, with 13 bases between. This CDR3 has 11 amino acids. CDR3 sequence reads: CASDGTRGYTF. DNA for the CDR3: TGTGCCAGTGACGGGACGAGGGGCTACACCTTC.

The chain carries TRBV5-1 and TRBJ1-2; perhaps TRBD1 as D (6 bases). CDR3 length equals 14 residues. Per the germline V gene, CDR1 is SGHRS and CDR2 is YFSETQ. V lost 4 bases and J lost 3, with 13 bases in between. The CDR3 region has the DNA TGCGCCAGCAGCCCTCCGGACAGCTACTATGGCTACACCTTC. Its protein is CASSPPDSYYGYTF. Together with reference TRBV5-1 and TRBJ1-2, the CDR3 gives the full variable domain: KAGVTQTPRYLIKTRGQQVTLSCSPISGHRSVSWYQQTPGQGLQFLFEYFSETQRNKGNFPGRFSGRQFSNSRSEMNVSTLELGDSALYLCASSPPDSYYGYTFGSGTRLTVV.

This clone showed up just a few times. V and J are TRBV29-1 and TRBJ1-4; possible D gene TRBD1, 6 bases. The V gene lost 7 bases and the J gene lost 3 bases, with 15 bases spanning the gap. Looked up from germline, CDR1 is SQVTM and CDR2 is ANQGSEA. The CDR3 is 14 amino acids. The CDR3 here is CSAGGKGANEKLFF. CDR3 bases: TGCAGCGCCGGCGGGAAGGGGGCTAATGAAAAACTGTTTTTT.

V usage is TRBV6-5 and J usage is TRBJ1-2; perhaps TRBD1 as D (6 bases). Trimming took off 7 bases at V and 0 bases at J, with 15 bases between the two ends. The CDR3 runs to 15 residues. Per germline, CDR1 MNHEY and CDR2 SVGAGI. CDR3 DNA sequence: TGTGCCAGCAAAATAGGGGGGGTTTCTAACTATGGCTACACCTTC. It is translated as CASKIGGVSNYGYTF.

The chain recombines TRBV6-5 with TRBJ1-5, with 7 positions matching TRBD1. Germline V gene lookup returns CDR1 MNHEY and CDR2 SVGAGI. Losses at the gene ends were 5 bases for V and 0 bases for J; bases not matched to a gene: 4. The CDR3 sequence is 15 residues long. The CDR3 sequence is CASSTRGGSNQPQHF. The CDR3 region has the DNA TGTGCCAGCAGTACCAGGGGGGGTAGCAATCAGCCCCAGCATTTT.

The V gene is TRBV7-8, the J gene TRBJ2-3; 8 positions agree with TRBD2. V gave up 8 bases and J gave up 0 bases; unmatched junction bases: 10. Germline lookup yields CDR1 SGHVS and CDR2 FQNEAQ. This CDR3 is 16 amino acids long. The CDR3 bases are TGTGCCAGCCACGGTCGGGGGGGCGGGAGCACAGATACGCAGTATTTT. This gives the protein CASHGRGGGSTDTQYF.

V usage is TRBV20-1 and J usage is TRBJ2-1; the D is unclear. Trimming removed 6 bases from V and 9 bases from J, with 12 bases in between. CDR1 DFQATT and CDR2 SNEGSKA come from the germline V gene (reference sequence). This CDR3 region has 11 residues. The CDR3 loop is CSATGRGEQFF. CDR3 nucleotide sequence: TGCAGTGCAACCGGACGAGGTGAGCAGTTCTTC.

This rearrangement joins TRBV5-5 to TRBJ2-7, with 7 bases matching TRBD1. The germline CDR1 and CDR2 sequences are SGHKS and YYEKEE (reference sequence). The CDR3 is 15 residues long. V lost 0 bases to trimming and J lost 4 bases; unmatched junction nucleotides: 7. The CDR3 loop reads CASSLEKGAGYEQYV. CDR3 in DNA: TGTGCCAGCAGCTTGGAGAAGGGGGCTGGTTACGAGCAGTACGTC.

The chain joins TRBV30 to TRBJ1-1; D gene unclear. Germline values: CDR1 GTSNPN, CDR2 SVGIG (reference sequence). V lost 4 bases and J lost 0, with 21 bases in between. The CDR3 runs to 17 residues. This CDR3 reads CAWKSPLADRMNTEAFF. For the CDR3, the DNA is TGTGCCTGGAAATCACCGTTGGCAGACCGGATGAACACTGAAGCTTTCTTT. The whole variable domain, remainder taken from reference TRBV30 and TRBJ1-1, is SQTIHQWPATLVQPVGSPLSLECTVEGTSNPNLYWYRQAAGRGLQLLFYSVGIGQISSEVPQNLSASRPQDRQFILSSKKLLLSDSGFYLCAWKSPLADRMNTEAFFGQGTRLTVV.

DNA for the CDR3: TGTGCCAGTAGTATAGATCCGGGCAGGAAAGAGACCCAGTACTTC. This codes for CASSIDPGRKETQYF. J is TRBJ2-5 and V is TRBV19; no firm D call. The ends were cut back, 0 bases at V and 3 bases at J, with 11 bases in the middle. The V gene's germline CDR1 is LNHDA and CDR2 SQIVND (reference sequence). The CDR3 sequence is 15 residues long.

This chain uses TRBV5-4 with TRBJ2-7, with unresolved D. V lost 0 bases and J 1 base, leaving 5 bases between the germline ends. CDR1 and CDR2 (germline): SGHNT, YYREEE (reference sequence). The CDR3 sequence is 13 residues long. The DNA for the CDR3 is TGTGCCAGCAGCTTGGGCTTTTCCTACGAGCAGTACTTC. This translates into CASSLGFSYEQYF.

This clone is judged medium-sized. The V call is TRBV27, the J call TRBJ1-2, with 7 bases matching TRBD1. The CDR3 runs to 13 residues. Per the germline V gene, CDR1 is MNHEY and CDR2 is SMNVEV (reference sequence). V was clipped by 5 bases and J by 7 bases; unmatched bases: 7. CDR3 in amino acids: CASSGWTGRGYTF. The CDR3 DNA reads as TGTGCCAGCAGTGGATGGACAGGACGTGGCTACACCTTC.

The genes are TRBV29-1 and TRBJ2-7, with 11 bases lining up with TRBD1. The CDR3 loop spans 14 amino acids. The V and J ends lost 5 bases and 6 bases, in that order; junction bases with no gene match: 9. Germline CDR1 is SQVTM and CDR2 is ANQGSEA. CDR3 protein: CSVYTDRGLSEQYF. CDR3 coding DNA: TGCAGCGTTTATACGGACAGGGGGCTCAGCGAGCAGTACTTC.